The 21 T cell receptor beta chains below were found in one sample sequenced in a study of blood T cell repertoires in COVID-19. TCRdb's copy holds only in-frame clones and misses some; the assay was immunoSEQ multiplex PCR. This sample carries more than 95,000 clones, roughly 80% of them seen once, and the ten largest clones take 15% to 17%. Sequencing was carried out using peripheral blood. Receptors were obtained from an elderly woman with acute or convalescent COVID-19.

The J gene is TRBJ2-7, the V gene TRBV10-3; D perhaps matches TRBD2 (5 bases). The CDR3 covers 13 residues. Germline V gives CDR1 ENHRY, CDR2 SYGVKD. V dropped 2 bases and J dropped 3 bases, with 8 bases sitting between them. In nucleotides, the CDR3 is TGTGCCATCAGTGAGGGCGGACTCTACGAGCAGTACTTC. As protein: CAISEGGLYEQYF.

V usage is TRBV27 and J usage is TRBJ2-5; 9 nucleotides line up with TRBD2. This CDR3 has 15 amino acids. The V gene end was trimmed by 5 bases and the J gene end by 3 bases; junction bases not matched to a gene: 7. Per the germline V gene, CDR1 is MNHEY and CDR2 is SMNVEV (reference sequence). CDR3 nucleotides: TGTGCCAGCAGTATTAGCGGGAGTCGTGAAGAGACCCAGTACTTC. Its protein product is CASSISGSREETQYF.

The rearrangement links TRBV9 to TRBJ2-1; TRBD1 aligns across 7 bases. The CDR3 totals 17 residues. CDR1 and CDR2 (germline): SGDLS, YYNGEE. The J segment lost 1 base and the V segment lost 3 bases, leaving 10 bases of the junction unmatched. This chain's CDR3 is CASSGATGLGSYNEQFF. DNA for the CDR3: TGTGCCAGCAGCGGAGCGACAGGGTTGGGTTCCTACAATGAGCAGTTCTTC.

The chain is built from TRBV3-1 (or the pseudogene TRBV3-2) and TRBJ2-6, with TRBD2 matching 7 bases. CDR3 length equals 14 residues. CDR1 LGHDT and CDR2 YNNKEL come from the germline V gene (reference sequence). V dropped 4 bases and J dropped 9; count of bases not matched to a gene: 6. The CDR3: CASSPLGGFNVLTF. DNA for the CDR3: TGTGCCAGCAGCCCCCTGGGGGGGTTCAACGTCCTGACTTTC.

This clone was observed a few times. The sample holds other DNA sequences that translate to the same CDR3. V gene TRBV6-6 combines with J gene TRBJ2-2; 10 nucleotides line up with TRBD1. Germline CDR1 reads MNHNY; CDR2 reads SVGAGI (reference sequence). Trimming took 5 bases from V and 5 from J; bases not matched to a gene: 8. This CDR3 has 16 amino acids. CDR3 nucleotide sequence: TGTGCCAGCAGTCCACCGGGACAGGGGAGGACCGGGGAGCTGTTTTTT. This encodes CASSPPGQGRTGELFF.

The chain employs TRBV2 and TRBJ2-1; D is perhaps TRBD2 (6 bases). V dropped 7 bases and J dropped 7 bases, with 14 bases sitting between them. Germline CDR1 reads SNHLY; CDR2 reads FYNNEI. This CDR3 contains 13 residues. CDR3 amino acids: CASKAGLGNEQFF. CDR3 in DNA: TGTGCCAGCAAGGCGGGATTGGGGAATGAGCAGTTCTTC.

CDR3 nucleotide sequence: TGTGCCAGCAGCTTGGTACAGAGGACAGGTGACTACAATGAGCAGTTCTTC. Translating gives CASSLVQRTGDYNEQFF. The chain joins TRBV5-6 to TRBJ2-1; 7 nucleotides line up with TRBD1. V trimming: 0 bases; J trimming: 3 bases; junction bases outside the gene matches: 9. The CDR3 sequence is 17 residues long. In germline, CDR1 is SGHDT, CDR2 YYEEEE.

This clone was seen only a few times. The chain is built from TRBV24-1 and TRBJ2-2; D ambiguous. The V and J ends lost 9 bases and 0 bases respectively, with 10 bases between them. The CDR3 is made up of 14 amino acids. CDR1 is KGHDR and CDR2 is SFDVKD in the germline V gene. The CDR3 spells CATRAGTNTGELFF. CDR3 sequence (DNA): TGTGCCACCCGCGCAGGCACGAACACCGGGGAGCTGTTTTTT.

The chain joins TRBV18 to TRBJ1-3; D is uncertain. V was trimmed by 2 bases and J by 0 bases, leaving 8 bases between them. The CDR3 covers 15 residues. CDR1 KGHSH and CDR2 LQKENI come from the germline V gene. The DNA for the CDR3 is TGTGCCAGCTCACCAGCGACTGTCTCTGGAAACACCATATATTTT. Amino acid sequence: CASSPATVSGNTIYF.

The chain recombines TRBV12-5 with TRBJ1-5, with 8 bases aligning to TRBD1. Germline values: CDR1 LGHNT, CDR2 FRNRAP. The V segment lost 5 bases and the J segment 1 base; nucleotides outside the gene matches: 10. This CDR3 comprises 17 residues. The CDR3 DNA is TGTGCTAGTGGTCGAACCTTAGGACAGGGAAGCAATCAGCCCCAGCATTTT. This encodes CASGRTLGQGSNQPQHF.

The gene calls are TRBV28 and TRBJ1-5, with TRBD1 matching 7 bases. CDR1 is MDHEN and CDR2 is SYDVKM in the germline V gene. The V segment lost 7 bases and the J segment 7 bases; nucleotides outside the gene matches: 7. This CDR3 comprises 13 residues. CDR3: CASTTGDGQPQHF. CDR3 nucleotide sequence: TGTGCCAGCACCACAGGGGACGGACAGCCCCAGCATTTT.

This clone was seen just once. The J gene is TRBJ2-5, the V gene TRBV18, with D unclear. V shed 0 bases and J shed 1 base, with 9 bases lying between them. CDR1 is KGHSH, CDR2 LQKENI, per germline. The CDR3 loop spans 15 amino acids. The CDR3 DNA reads as TGTGCCAGCTCACCACCGGGCAGTCCCCAAGAGACCCAGTACTTC. Translated: CASSPPGSPQETQYF.

The chain recombines TRBV5-1 with TRBJ2-1; 7 nucleotides line up with TRBD2. Unmatched junction bases numbered 9, after V lost 6 bases and J lost 6 bases. This CDR3 contains 14 residues. Germline V gene sequence: CDR1 SGHRS, CDR2 YFSETQ. This CDR3 reads CASTTSGTINEQFF. CDR3 coding DNA: TGCGCCAGCACCACCAGCGGGACGATCAATGAGCAGTTCTTC.

The chain has TRBV6-5 and TRBJ2-7; TRBD1 is a possible D gene (5 bases). This CDR3 contains 14 residues. V shed 6 bases and J shed 1 base, with 13 bases lying between them. CDR1 and CDR2 (germline): MNHEY, SVGAGI. This CDR3 reads CASRGAQGSYEQYF. In nucleotides, the CDR3 is TGTGCCAGCAGAGGGGCTCAGGGATCCTACGAGCAGTACTTC.

In its sample, this clone was seen many times. The genes are TRBV5-6 and TRBJ2-1; 7 nucleotides agree with TRBD1. V dropped 3 bases and J dropped 1; count of bases not matched to a gene: 4. CDR1 SGHDT and CDR2 YYEEEE come from the germline V gene. This CDR3 contains 15 residues. The CDR3, as DNA: TGTGCCAGCAGCTCCTACAGGGGTTCCTACAATGAGCAGTTCTTC. Its translation: CASSSYRGSYNEQFF.

This clone was counted once. V usage is TRBV28 and J usage is TRBJ2-1; possible D gene TRBD2, 6 bases. Trimming pared 7 bases from V and 3 bases from J, leaving 10 bases between. The germline V gene has CDR1 MDHEN and CDR2 SYDVKM. The CDR3 is 13 residues long. This chain's CDR3 is CASTAGSYNEQFF. The CDR3 DNA sequence: TGTGCCAGCACCGCCGGGAGCTACAATGAGCAGTTCTTC.

The chain carries TRBV7-9 and TRBJ2-7, with D possibly TRBD1 on 6 matching bases. The length of the CDR3 is 14 residues. Germline CDR1 is SEHNR and CDR2 is FQNEAQ (reference sequence). V was cut by 1 base and J by 3 bases, with 10 bases left in between. CDR3 nucleotide sequence: TGTGCCAGCAGCTTAGAAGGGGGAAACTACGAGCAGTACTTC. This sequence encodes CASSLEGGNYEQYF. Full variable domain (outside the CDR3, taken from reference TRBV7-9 and TRBJ2-7): DTGVSQNPRHKITKRGQNVTFRCDPISEHNRLYWYRQTLGQGPEFLTYFQNEAQLEKSRLLSDRFSAERPKGSFSTLEIQRTEQGDSAMYLCASSLEGGNYEQYFGPGTRLTVT.

The table lists this clone with a count of one. The chain links TRBV5-1 to TRBJ2-7; TRBD1 matches 8 bases. Germline V CDR1 and CDR2: SGHRS, YFSETQ. J lost 4 bases, V lost 4 bases, and 19 bases had no gene match. The CDR3 totals 18 residues. The CDR3 sequence is CASSLYPGTGPGAYEQYF. The DNA of the CDR3 is TGCGCCAGCAGCCTTTACCCCGGGACAGGCCCCGGGGCGTACGAGCAGTACTTC.

The V gene is TRBV6-5, the J gene TRBJ2-2, with 7 bases lining up with TRBD1. The ends lost 3 bases at V and 3 bases at J; junction bases unmatched: 4. The CDR3 length is 15 residues. Germline V gene lookup returns CDR1 MNHEY and CDR2 SVGAGI. The CDR3 sequence is CASSYWTGHTGELFF. CDR3 bases: TGTGCCAGCAGTTATTGGACAGGTCACACCGGGGAGCTGTTTTTT.

The chain couples TRBV9 to TRBJ2-4, with 8 bases matching TRBD2. Unmatched junction bases numbered 2, after V lost 1 base and J lost 5 bases. Germline V CDR1 and CDR2: SGDLS, YYNGEE. This CDR3 spans 14 amino acids. The CDR3 DNA follows: TGTGCCAGCAGCGTAACGGGAGGGGAAAACATTCAGTACTTC. As protein: CASSVTGGENIQYF.

The genes are TRBV2 and TRBJ2-1; D may be TRBD2 (6 bases). This CDR3 is 13 amino acids long. The V and J ends lost 5 bases and 12 bases respectively, with 17 bases between them. Germline-derived CDR1 and CDR2 are SNHLY and FYNNEI. CDR3 loop: CASSSAGGDRQFF. DNA of the CDR3: TGTGCCAGCAGTTCAGCGGGCGGTGACCGGCAGTTCTTC.